This is a list of T cell receptor beta chains from one sample in a study of shared clonotypes between healthy human individuals. Only in-frame clones appear in the TCRdb table, and some are missing; sequencing was by immunoSEQ multiplex PCR. The sample holds 1.6 million or so clones, 98% seen once. The sequenced sample consisted of naive CD4+ T cells sorted from blood. These receptors came from a man aged 25 to 40 in good health. Both conserved end residues are part of each CDR3. Fields, in order: D gene, V gene, clone size, J gene, CDR3 DNA, CDR3 protein. A D gene is named only where the DNA matches it firmly. Part of the rows lack a size; the others show once, few, many or a class for expanded clones.

>.|TRBV7-8|.|TRBJ2-3
TGTGCCAGCAGCTTATACGGGAACCCTGCCACCACAGATACGCAGTATTTT
CASSLYGNPATTDTQYF
>TRBD1|TRBV6-1|once|TRBJ2-7
TGTGCCAGCAGTGAAGCGCAGCCAGGGGGTTACTACGAGCAGTACTTC
CASSEAQPGGYYEQYF
>.|TRBV19|.|TRBJ1-5
TGTGCCAGTAGTATGTGGCGGGGCGAGGGCAATCAGCCCCAGCATTTT
CASSMWRGEGNQPQHF
>TRBD2|TRBV29-1|.|TRBJ2-1
TGCAGCGTTGATTCACTAGCGGGAGGGCCGTCCTACAATGAGCAGTTCTTC
CSVDSLAGGPSYNEQFF
>TRBD2|TRBV18|.|TRBJ2-2
TGTGCCAGCTCACGGACAGCGGGAGGTGATACCGGGGAGCTGTTTTTT
CASSRTAGGDTGELFF
>.|TRBV2|.|TRBJ2-7
TGTGCCAGCAACCAGGGACTCCGAGCCTACGAGCAGTACTTC
CASNQGLRAYEQYF
>.|TRBV2|.|TRBJ2-7
TGTGCCAGCAGTGAAGGGAAGGCGGGACCCAGCTACGAGCAGTACTTC
CASSEGKAGPSYEQYF
>TRBD1|TRBV28|.|TRBJ2-3
TGTGCCAGCAGTTTTGTGACAGGGGTTTTCGATACGCAGTATTTT
CASSFVTGVFDTQYF
>.|TRBV28|.|TRBJ2-7
TGTGCCAGCAGTTTACGGGCGGACGAGCAGTACTTC
CASSLRADEQYF
>.|TRBV30|.|TRBJ1-1
TGTGCCTGGATCATGGACCCGGGCCCGAGGACTGAAGCTTTCTTT
CAWIMDPGPRTEAFF
>.|TRBV6-1|.|TRBJ2-7
TGTGCCAGCAGTGAATTGGCGGATACCTACGAGCAGTACTTC
CASSELADTYEQYF
>.|TRBV7-3|.|TRBJ1-3
TGTGCCAGCAGCTTCACTCCTGGAAACACCATATATTTT
CASSFTPGNTIYF
>.|TRBV28|once|TRBJ1-2
TGTGCCAGCTACAGGGCGGCCTATGGCTACACCTTC
CASYRAAYGYTF
>TRBD2|TRBV29-1|.|TRBJ2-1
TGCAGCGTTGAAAAATTACGGCTAGCGGGGTACTCCTACAATGAGCAGTTCTTC
CSVEKLRLAGYSYNEQFF
>.|TRBV15|.|TRBJ2-7
TGTGCCACCAGCCCCGCGCCCAGGGGAGGCGAGCAGTACTTC
CATSPAPRGGEQYF
>.|TRBV2|.|TRBJ1-5
TGTGCCAGCAGTGAACTAGACAGAGGCTTCAATCAGCCCCAGCATTTT
CASSELDRGFNQPQHF
>.|TRBV5-6|.|TRBJ2-1
TGTGCCAGCAGTTCGTTTCACCTACGGGCCAACAATGAGCAGTTCTTC
CASSSFHLRANNEQFF
>.|TRBV7-2|.|TRBJ2-7
TGTGCCAGCAGGGGGAGCAGGCTTAGCTCCTACGAGCAGTACTTC
CASRGSRLSSYEQYF
>TRBD1|TRBV4-2|.|TRBJ1-1
TGTGCCAGCAGCCAAGTAGGACAGGGAGGGACTGAAGCTTTCTTT
CASSQVGQGGTEAFF